The clone carrying this T cell receptor beta chain was counted ten times or more. The record originates from a study of T cells in Graves' hyperthyroidism and ophthalmopathy. What was amplified from RNA transcripts were TCR beta CDR3 regions. HTBI primers were used for first-round RT-PCR of the TCR CDR3. TCRdb reprocessed the multiplex PCR reads via MiXCR and lists one record per CDR3 protein. The sample lists around 600,000 distinct CDR3 sequences, 12% to 15% seen once, with roughly 7.1% in the top ten. Trimming shortened V by 6 bases and J by 3 bases, and 21 bases separated the two germline ends. The CDR3 loop spans 16 amino acids. Germline assignment: CDR1 MNHEY and CDR2 SMNVEV (reference sequence).

The sample consisted of blood. This receptor was taken from a woman aged 18-30 years with Graves' ophthalmopathy. The chain uses TRBV27 and TRBJ2-7, with D maybe TRBD2 (6 bases). Here the CDR3 DNA reads TGTGCCAGCAGCACTTCATGGGGCCTAGCGCTCTACGAGCAGTACTTC. Its translation: CASSTSWGLALYEQYF.